The text below deals with one T cell receptor beta chain. Presence of unique molecular identifiers characterized the TCR beta cDNA libraries. In TCRdb, the PCR reads were re-called with MiXCR into one record per CDR3 protein. The sample holds about 160,000 distinct CDR3 sequences, under 40% seen once. The data are from a study of post-analysis software for immune sequencing data. The material was blood, obtained after autologous hematopoietic stem cell transplantation. This TCR was sampled from a girl between 10 and 17 years old with multiple sclerosis.

The DNA for the CDR3 is TGCGCCAGCAGCCCAGGCCCCCCACAGGCAGGGGGCTCGGATGGCTACACCTTC. Translated, it gives CASSPGPPQAGGSDGYTF. This rearrangement joins TRBV4-1 to TRBJ1-2, with 8 bases aligning to TRBD1. J gave up 6 bases and V 4 bases, and 19 bases lay outside the gene matches. The CDR3 runs 18 residues. Germline V gene lookup returns CDR1 MGHRA and CDR2 YSYEKL.